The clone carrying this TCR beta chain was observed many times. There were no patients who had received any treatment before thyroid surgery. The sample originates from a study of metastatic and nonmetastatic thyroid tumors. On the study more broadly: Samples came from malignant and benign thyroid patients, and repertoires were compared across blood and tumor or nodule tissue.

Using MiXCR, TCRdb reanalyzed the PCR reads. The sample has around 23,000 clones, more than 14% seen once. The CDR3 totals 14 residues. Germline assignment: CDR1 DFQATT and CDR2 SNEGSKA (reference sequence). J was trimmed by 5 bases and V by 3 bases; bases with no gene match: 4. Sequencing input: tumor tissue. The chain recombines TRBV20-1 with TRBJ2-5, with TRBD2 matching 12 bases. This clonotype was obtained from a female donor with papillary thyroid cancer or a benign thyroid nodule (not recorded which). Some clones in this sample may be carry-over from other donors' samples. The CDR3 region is CSASRLAGGETQYF. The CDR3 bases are TGCAGTGCTAGTCGGCTAGCGGGAGGGGAGACCCAGTACTTC.